This T cell receptor beta chain was retrieved from a study of shared clonotypes between healthy human individuals. As for the study in general: CD4 naive and memory got three plates each, CD8 naive two, CD8 memory one. Findings and limits, study-wide: Across subsets, estimated richness was generally greater for naive than for memory populations. Owing to a small donor count, the genetic and exposure-history diversity represented was limited.

About this clone itself: What it binds is unknown. Mismatch with germline at one junction end may stem from a read error.

CD8 cells classed as naive were CD45RO-negative and positively selected for CCR7, excluding terminally differentiated effector memory CD45RA+ cells. Healthy and HIV-negative, the adult donors had no recent acute infections or vaccinations. This table comes from immunoSEQ multiplex PCR, and its TCRdb copy is limited to in-frame clones, with some not included. The sample yields over 2 million clones, about 95% seen once. The CDR3 totals 17 residues. Germline CDR1 reads GTSNPN; CDR2 reads SVGIG (reference sequence). This receptor was identified in a young man in good health. The specimen sequenced was naive CD8+ T cells sorted from blood. This chain connects TRBV30 to TRBJ1-4, with 9 bases that match TRBD1. This chain's CDR3 is CAWSDLTGTGSKEKLFF. For the CDR3, the DNA is TGTGCCTGGAGTGATTTGACCGGGACAGGGTCTAAAGAAAAACTGTTTTTT.